This T cell receptor beta chain was captured in a study of response to subunit inactivated influenza vaccine. TCRdb reprocessed the RT-PCR reads via MiXCR and lists one record per CDR3 protein. The sample shows 700,000 to 800,000 distinct CDR3 sequences, approximately 17% of them seen only once. As regards this clonotype: Its antigen is not known.

The CDR3 contains 15 residues. The germline gives CDR1 DFQATT, CDR2 SNEGSKA (reference sequence). V lost 5 bases, J lost 6 bases, and 19 bases lay in between. Study-wide results and caveats: T cells newly recruited by each seasonal influenza vaccination are few, the authors suggested.

V usage is TRBV20-1 and J usage is TRBJ2-2; D assignment may be TRBD1 or TRBD2 (7 bases each). This TCR came from a man aged 45 to 65 who received an inactivated influenza vaccine. Sample: PBMCs from blood, taken around 5 days after vaccination. CDR3 amino acids: CSARPRGGGAGELFF. The CDR3 region has the DNA TGCAGTGCTCGCCCCAGGGGGGGCGGCGCCGGGGAGCTGTTTTTT.